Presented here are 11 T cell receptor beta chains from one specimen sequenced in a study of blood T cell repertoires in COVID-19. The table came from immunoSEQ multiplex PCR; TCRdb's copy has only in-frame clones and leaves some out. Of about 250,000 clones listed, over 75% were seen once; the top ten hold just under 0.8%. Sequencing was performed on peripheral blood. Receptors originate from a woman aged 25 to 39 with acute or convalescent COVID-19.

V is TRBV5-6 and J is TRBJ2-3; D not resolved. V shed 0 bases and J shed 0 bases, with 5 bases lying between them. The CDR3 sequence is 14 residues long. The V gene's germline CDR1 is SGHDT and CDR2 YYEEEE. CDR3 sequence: CASSLARSTDTQYF. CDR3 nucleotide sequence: TGTGCCAGCAGCTTGGCCAGAAGCACAGATACGCAGTATTTT.

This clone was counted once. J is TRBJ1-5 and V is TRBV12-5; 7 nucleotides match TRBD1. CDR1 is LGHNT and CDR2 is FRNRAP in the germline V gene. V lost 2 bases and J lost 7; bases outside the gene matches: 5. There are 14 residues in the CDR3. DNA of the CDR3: TGTGCTAGTGGTTTGACCGGGACAGCCCAGCCCCAGCATTTT. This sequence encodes CASGLTGTAQPQHF.

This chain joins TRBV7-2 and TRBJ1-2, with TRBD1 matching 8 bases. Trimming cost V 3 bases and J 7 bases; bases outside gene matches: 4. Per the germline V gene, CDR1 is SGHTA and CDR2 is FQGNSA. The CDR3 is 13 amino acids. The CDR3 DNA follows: TGTGCCAGCAGCTTCCAGGGGGCGGGTGGCTACACCTTC. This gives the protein CASSFQGAGGYTF.

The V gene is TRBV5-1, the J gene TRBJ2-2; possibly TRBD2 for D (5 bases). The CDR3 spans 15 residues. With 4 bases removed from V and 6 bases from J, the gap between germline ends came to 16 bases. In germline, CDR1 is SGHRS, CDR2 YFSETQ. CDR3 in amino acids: CASSTTIGGAGELFF. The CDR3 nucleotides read TGCGCCAGCAGCACAACCATTGGAGGCGCCGGGGAGCTGTTTTTT.

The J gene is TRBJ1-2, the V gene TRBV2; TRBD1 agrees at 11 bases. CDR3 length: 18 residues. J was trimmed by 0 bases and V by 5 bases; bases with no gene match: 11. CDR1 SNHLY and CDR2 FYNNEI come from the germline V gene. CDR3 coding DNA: TGTGCCAGCAGTAATCCCGGGACAGGGGGATGGTCTAACTATGGCTACACCTTC. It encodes CASSNPGTGGWSNYGYTF.

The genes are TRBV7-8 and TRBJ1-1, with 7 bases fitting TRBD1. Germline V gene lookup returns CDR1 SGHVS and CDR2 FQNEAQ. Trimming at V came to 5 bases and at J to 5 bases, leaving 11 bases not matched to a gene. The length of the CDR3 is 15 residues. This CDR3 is CASSTRWTGGTEAFF. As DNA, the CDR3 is TGTGCCAGCAGCACTCGCTGGACAGGCGGGACTGAAGCTTTCTTT.

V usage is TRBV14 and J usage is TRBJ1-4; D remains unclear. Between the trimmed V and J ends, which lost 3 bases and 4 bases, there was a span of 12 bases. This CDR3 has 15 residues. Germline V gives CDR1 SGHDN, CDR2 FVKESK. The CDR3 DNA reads TGTGCCAGCAGCCATGCGAGGAGGGTTAATGAAAAACTGTTTTTT. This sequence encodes CASSHARRVNEKLFF.

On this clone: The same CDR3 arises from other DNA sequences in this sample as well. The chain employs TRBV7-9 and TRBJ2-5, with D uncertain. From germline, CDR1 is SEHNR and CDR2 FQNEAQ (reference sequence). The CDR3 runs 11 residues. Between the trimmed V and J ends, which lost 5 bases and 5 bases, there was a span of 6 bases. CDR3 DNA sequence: TGTGCCAGCAGCCCTTCTGAGACCCAGTACTTC. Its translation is CASSPSETQYF.

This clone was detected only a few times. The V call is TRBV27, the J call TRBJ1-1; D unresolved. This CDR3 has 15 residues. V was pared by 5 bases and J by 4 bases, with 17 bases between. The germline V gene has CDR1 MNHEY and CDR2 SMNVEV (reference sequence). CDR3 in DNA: TGTGCCAGCAGTGGGAACCCAGGAGGGAGCACTGAAGCTTTCTTT. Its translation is CASSGNPGGSTEAFF.

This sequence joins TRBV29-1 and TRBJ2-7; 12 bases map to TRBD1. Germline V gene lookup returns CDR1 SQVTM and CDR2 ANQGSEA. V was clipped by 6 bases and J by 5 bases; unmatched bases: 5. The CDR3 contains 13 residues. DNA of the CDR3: TGCAGCGTCCCCGGGACAGGGGGCGACGAGCAGTACTTC. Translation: CSVPGTGGDEQYF.

This CDR3 reads CASSLEGPRTDTQYF. The CDR3 DNA reads as TGCGCCAGCAGCTTGGAGGGGCCCAGGACAGATACGCAGTATTTT. The chain couples TRBV5-1 to TRBJ2-3; TRBD1 is a possible D gene (5 bases). This CDR3 is built from 15 residues. Germline V gene sequence: CDR1 SGHRS, CDR2 YFSETQ. Trimming removed 0 bases at V and 3 bases at J, with 11 bases between.